This T cell receptor (beta chain) was documented in a study of T cell responses to AZD1222 COVID-19 vaccine. Study-wide results and limits: With dominance at 160-218 and 743-854, vaccine-associated CD4 TCRs spanned spike. Females made up more of the donors, who were largely white British, and clonal diversity may have come out too low. Repertoire collection took place solely once the T cell response had peaked.

As regards this clone: What it recognizes is unknown.

Clones were read by immunoSEQ multiplex PCR, and TCRdb kept only the in-frame ones, dropping some. The data hold fewer than 30,000 clones, with approximately 86% observed a single time. Per germline, CDR1 SGHRS and CDR2 YFSETQ. The V gene lost 5 bases and the J gene lost 0 bases, with 15 bases spanning the gap. CDR3 length equals 15 residues. V and J are TRBV5-1 and TRBJ2-7, with D maybe TRBD2 (6 bases). The source material was peripheral blood, sampled 28 days after the second AZD1222 dose. The clonotype comes from an adult who received the AZD1222 COVID-19 vaccine. The CDR3 DNA is TGCGCCAGCAGAGGGGACGGGAGCCACTCCTACGAGCAGTACTTC. Translated: CASRGDGSHSYEQYF.